This T cell receptor (beta chain) originates from a study of cytomegalovirus exposure and HLA in healthy donors. The PCR was carried out with 60 Vbeta primers and 13 Jbeta primers. Clones were read by immunoSEQ multiplex PCR, and TCRdb kept only the in-frame ones, dropping some. This table holds 95,000 to 150,000 clones, more than 65% found once. Worth noting for this clone: Its target is unknown.

Findings of the study overall: In vitro checks showed that three CMV-associated chains really do target CMV antigens.

CDR3 size: 16 residues. Germline V CDR1 and CDR2: LNHDA, SQIVND (reference sequence). V was trimmed by 4 bases and J by 4 bases, leaving 17 bases between them. The sequencing sample was made of PBMCs. This TCR was recovered from a man aged 18-30 years in good health and CMV-seropositive. The chain is built from TRBV19 and TRBJ2-1, with a tentative D call TRBD1 (6 bases). Here the CDR3 reads CASSRGPRVGYNEQFF. Written as DNA, the CDR3 is TGTGCCAGTAGTAGGGGGCCGAGGGTGGGTTACAATGAGCAGTTCTTC.